This T cell receptor (beta chain) was observed in a study of cytomegalovirus exposure and HLA in healthy donors. Overall study: Early released data comprised 80 million to 100 million unique TCRs from HLA-typed donors.

Notes on this clone: The antigen is unknown.

Findings and caveats of the study: Follow-up analysis seemed to connect common viral pathogens with several of the most significant clusters identified. Later on, an analysis tied approximately 17,000 TCR beta sequences to HLA alleles at 0.05 false discovery rate.

Primers included in the PCR were 60 Vbeta and 13 Jbeta primers. Method: immunoSEQ multiplex PCR; TCRdb's copy keeps in-frame clones and lacks some. In the table there are around 150,000 clones, around 80% of which are singletons. The CDR3 runs to 14 residues. Per germline, CDR1 SEHNR and CDR2 FQNEAQ (reference sequence). The junction had 7 bases not matched to a gene; V was cut back by 5 bases and J by 5 bases. J is TRBJ1-1 and V is TRBV7-9; 8 bases agree with TRBD1. This clonotype originated in a man in his forties in good health and CMV-seropositive. Sequencing used PBMCs. CDR3 region: CASSQSRGLTEAFF. The CDR3 DNA is TGTGCCAGCAGCCAATCCAGGGGGCTGACTGAAGCTTTCTTT. Looking up the rest from reference TRBV7-9 and TRBJ1-1 gives the full variable domain: DTGVSQNPRHKITKRGQNVTFRCDPISEHNRLYWYRQTLGQGPEFLTYFQNEAQLEKSRLLSDRFSAERPKGSFSTLEIQRTEQGDSAMYLCASSQSRGLTEAFFGQGTRLTVV.